This T cell receptor beta chain appears in the sequencing data of a study of regulatory T cells in long-lasting Graves disease. Both iRepertoire HTBI primers and Arm-PCR of CDR3 regions were used to build the TCR beta libraries. One entry per CDR3 protein results from TCRdb running MiXCR on the multiplex PCR reads. This table has 240,000 or so distinct CDR3 sequences, 20% to 25% appearing once. This clonotype was seen repeatedly, ten times or more. Its cognate antigen is unknown. Time point meaning: newly diagnosed GD, antithyroid drugs for less than 3 months. Making the TCR library involved RNA that had been extracted from PBMCs. The EDTA tubes were filled with about 10 milliliters of drawn peripheral blood. Trimming left V 5 bases short and J 3 bases short, with 15 bases between. Germline CDR1 is SGHRS and CDR2 is YFSETQ. This CDR3 region has 14 residues. Study-wide points: Less diverse TCR repertoires were seen in persistent Graves' patients than in newly diagnosed ones. TRBV28 was favored in persistent disease, as were TRBJ1-2 and TRBJ2-5. New patients shared fewer public clonotypes (roughly 910) than persistent patients did (over 2,500).

Sequenced here: peripheral blood mononuclear cells (PBMCs), sampled at new diagnosis, from a patient treated with antithyroid drugs. The chain recombines TRBV5-1 with TRBJ2-7, with D possibly being TRBD1 (5 bases). The origin of this receptor is a female donor with Graves disease. CDR3 sequence: CASSRSDTLYEQYF. For the CDR3, the DNA is TGCGCCAGCAGTCGATCGGACACCCTCTACGAGCAGTACTTC.